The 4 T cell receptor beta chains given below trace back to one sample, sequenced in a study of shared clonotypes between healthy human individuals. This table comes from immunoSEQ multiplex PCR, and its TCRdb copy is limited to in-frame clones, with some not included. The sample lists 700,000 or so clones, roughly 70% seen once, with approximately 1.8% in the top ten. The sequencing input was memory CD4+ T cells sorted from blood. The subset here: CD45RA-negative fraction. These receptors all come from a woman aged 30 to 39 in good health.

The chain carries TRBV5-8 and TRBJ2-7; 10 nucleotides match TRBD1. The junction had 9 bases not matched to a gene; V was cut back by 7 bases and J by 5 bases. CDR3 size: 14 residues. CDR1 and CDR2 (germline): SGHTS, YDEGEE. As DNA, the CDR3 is TGTGCCAGCGGGGGACAGGGGAGAGGAAACGAGCAGTACTTC. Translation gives CASGGQGRGNEQYF.

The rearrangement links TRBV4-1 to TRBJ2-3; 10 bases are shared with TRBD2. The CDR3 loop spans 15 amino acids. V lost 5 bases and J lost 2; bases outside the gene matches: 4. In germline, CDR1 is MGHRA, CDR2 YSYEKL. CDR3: CASSTLAGATDTQYF. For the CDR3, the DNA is TGCGCCAGCAGCACCCTAGCGGGGGCCACAGATACGCAGTATTTT.

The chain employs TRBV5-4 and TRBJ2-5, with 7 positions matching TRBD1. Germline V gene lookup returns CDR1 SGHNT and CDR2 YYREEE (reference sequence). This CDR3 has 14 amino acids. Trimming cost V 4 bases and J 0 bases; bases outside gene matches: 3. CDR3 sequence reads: CASSPGQYQETQYF. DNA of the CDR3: TGTGCCAGCAGCCCGGGACAGTACCAAGAGACCCAGTACTTC.

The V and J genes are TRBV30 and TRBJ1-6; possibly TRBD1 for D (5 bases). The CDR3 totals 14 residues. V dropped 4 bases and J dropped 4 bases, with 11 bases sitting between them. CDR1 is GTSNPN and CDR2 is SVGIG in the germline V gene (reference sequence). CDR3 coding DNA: TGTGCCTGGACCCGGGACGGGTATAATTCACCCCTCCACTTT. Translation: CAWTRDGYNSPLHF.